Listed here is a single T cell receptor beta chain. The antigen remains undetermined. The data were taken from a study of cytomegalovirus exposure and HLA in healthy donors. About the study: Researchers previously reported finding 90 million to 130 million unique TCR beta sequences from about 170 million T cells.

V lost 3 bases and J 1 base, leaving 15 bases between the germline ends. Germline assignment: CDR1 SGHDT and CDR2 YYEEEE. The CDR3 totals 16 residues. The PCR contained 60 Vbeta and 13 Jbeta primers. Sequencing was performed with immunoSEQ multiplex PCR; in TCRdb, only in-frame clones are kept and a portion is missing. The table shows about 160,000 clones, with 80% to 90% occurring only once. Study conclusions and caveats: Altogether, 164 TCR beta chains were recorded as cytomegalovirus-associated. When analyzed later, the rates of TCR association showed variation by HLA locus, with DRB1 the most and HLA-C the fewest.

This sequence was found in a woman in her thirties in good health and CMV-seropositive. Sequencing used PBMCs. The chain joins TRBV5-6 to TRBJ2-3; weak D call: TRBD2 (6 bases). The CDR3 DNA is TGTGCCAGCAGCTCCCCCTTGGGGGGTGGCACAGATACGCAGTATTTT. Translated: CASSSPLGGGTDTQYF.